A selection of T cell receptor beta chains follows, all from one sample in a study of OX40 agonist ivuxolimab in advanced cancers. Profiling relied on immunoSEQ multiplex PCR, and the TCRdb table lists in-frame clones only, not all of them. The data hold 75,000 to 100,000 clones, with 70% to 90% observed a single time. The source was CD4+ or CD8+ T cells sorted from blood, collected in a trial of the OX40 agonist ivuxolimab. The source of these receptors is an adult with an advanced solid tumor such as melanoma, head and neck, liver or kidney cancer. The CDR3 runs from the conserved cysteine through the conserved F or W. Fields, in order: V gene, CDR3 protein.

V gene: TRBV30
CDR3 protein: CAWSVRSSGNTIYF

V gene: TRBV2
CDR3 protein: CASSPSWGGSQPQHF

V gene: TRBV30
CDR3 protein: CAWSTQGGSYGYTF

V gene: TRBV28
CDR3 protein: CASSTGAPGGYTF

V gene: TRBV7-2
CDR3 protein: CASSWGLQVSYEQYF

V gene: TRBV6-1
CDR3 protein: CASPQGGAGGTQYF

V gene: TRBV27
CDR3 protein: CASSPGQVNTEAFF

V gene: TRBV19
CDR3 protein: CASKTGMTLNTEAFF

V gene: TRBV30
CDR3 protein: CASTRDDLVNEKLFF

V gene: TRBV5-6
CDR3 protein: CASSLRQGAVETQYF

V gene: TRBV7-6
CDR3 protein: CASSPGQFTDTQYF

V gene: TRBV20-1
CDR3 protein: CSARGGETQYF

V gene: TRBV9
CDR3 protein: CASGPQRAQSYGYTF

V gene: TRBV19
CDR3 protein: CASSGRDANTDTQYF

V gene: TRBV7-9
CDR3 protein: CASSAGPMNTEAFF

V gene: TRBV7-9
CDR3 protein: CASRSYKNTEAFF

V gene: TRBV6-1
CDR3 protein: CASRDRSNQPQHF

V gene: TRBV27
CDR3 protein: CASSLSIGQTSYEQYF

V gene: TRBV19
CDR3 protein: CASTSPKGVSGNQPQHF

V gene: TRBV6-1
CDR3 protein: CASSEYQTSGDKKGRQFF

V gene: TRBV5-1
CDR3 protein: CASSFRSGNTEAFF

V gene: TRBV29-1
CDR3 protein: CSVQGASSYNEQFF

V gene: TRBV5-1
CDR3 protein: CASSPGTGTNTEAFF

V gene: TRBV11-2
CDR3 protein: CASSYGGGAAKNIQYF

V gene: TRBV7-2
CDR3 protein: CASSRQTGGYTF

V gene: TRBV9
CDR3 protein: CASSVGGNYGYTF

V gene: TRBV10-1
CDR3 protein: CASSENLDGVNTEAFF

V gene: TRBV7-9
CDR3 protein: CAIRRDRGGNEQFF

V gene: TRBV6-1
CDR3 protein: CASSERQGTEAFF

V gene: TRBV4-1
CDR3 protein: CASSQVQGLKDYGYTF

V gene: TRBV2
CDR3 protein: CASRQQGKVLDGYTF